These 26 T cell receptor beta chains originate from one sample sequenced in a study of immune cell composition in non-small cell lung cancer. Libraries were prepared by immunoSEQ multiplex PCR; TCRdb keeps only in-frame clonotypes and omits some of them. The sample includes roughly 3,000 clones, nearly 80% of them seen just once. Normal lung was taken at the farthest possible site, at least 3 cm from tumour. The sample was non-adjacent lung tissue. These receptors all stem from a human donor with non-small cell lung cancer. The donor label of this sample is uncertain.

For the CDR3, the DNA is TGTGCCACCTGCCGGGGGGGCAGCTCCTACGAGCAGTACTTC. It translates to CATCRGGSSYEQYF. The V and J genes are TRBV2 and TRBJ2-7, with 8 positions matching TRBD2. The CDR3 loop spans 14 amino acids. Unmatched junction bases numbered 8, after V lost 10 bases and J lost 0 bases. The germline V gene encodes CDR1 SNHLY and CDR2 FYNNEI.

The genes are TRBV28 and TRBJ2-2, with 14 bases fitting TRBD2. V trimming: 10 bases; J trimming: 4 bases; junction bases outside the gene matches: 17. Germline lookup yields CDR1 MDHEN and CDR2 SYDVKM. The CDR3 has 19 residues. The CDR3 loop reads CATSVSPRTSGRRTGELFF. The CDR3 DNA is TGTGCCACCTCAGTTTCCCCAAGGACTAGCGGGAGGCGCACCGGGGAGCTGTTTTTT.

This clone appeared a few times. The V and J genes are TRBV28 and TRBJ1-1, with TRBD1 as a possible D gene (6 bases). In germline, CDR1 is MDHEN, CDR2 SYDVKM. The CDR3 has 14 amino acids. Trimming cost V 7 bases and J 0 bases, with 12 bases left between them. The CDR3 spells CASILGALNTEAFF. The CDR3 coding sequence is TGTGCCAGCATTCTGGGGGCCCTGAACACTGAAGCTTTCTTT.

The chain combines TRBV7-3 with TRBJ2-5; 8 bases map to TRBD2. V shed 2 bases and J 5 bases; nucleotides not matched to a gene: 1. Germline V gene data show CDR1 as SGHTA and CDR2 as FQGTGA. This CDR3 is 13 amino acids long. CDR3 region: CASSLRGGETQYF. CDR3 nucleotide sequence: TGTGCCAGCAGCTTACGGGGGGGTGAGACCCAGTACTTC.

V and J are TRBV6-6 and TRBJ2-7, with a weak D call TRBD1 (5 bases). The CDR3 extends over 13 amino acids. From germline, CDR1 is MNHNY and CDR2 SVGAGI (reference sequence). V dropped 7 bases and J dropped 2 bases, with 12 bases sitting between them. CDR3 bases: TGTGCCAGCACCCGCGTCAGGGCCTACGAGCAGTACTTC. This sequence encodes CASTRVRAYEQYF.

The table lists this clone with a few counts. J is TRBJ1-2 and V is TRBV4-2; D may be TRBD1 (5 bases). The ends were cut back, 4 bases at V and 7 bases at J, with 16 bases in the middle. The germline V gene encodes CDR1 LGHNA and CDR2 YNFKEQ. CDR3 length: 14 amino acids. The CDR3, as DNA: TGTGCCAGCAGCCTCCAGGGTGTAGCTACTGGCTACACCTTC. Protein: CASSLQGVATGYTF.

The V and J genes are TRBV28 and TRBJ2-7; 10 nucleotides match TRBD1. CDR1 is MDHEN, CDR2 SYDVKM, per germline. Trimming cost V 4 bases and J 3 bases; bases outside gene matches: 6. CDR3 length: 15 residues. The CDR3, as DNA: TGTGCCAGCAGTTCCGGGACAGGGGTCGTCTACGAGCAGTACTTC. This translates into CASSSGTGVVYEQYF.

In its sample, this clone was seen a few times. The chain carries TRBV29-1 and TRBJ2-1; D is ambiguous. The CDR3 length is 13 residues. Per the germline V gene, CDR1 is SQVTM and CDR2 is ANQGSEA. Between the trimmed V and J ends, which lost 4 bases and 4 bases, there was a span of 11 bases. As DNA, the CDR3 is TGCAGCGTTGGGGCAGAGAGTTACAATGAGCAGTTCTTC. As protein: CSVGAESYNEQFF.

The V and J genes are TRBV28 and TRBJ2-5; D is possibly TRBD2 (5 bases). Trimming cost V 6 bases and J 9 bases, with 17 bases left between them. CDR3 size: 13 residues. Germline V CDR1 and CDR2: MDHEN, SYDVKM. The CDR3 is CASSTRGPWAQYF. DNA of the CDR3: TGTGCCAGCAGCACTCGCGGGCCCTGGGCCCAGTACTTC.

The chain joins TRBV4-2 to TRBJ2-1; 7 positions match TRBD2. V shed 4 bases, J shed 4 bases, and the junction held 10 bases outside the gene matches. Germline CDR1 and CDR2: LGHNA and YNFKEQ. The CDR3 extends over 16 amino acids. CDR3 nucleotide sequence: TGTGCCAGCAGCCCTGAATGGGCTAGCGGATACAATGAGCAGTTCTTC. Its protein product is CASSPEWASGYNEQFF.

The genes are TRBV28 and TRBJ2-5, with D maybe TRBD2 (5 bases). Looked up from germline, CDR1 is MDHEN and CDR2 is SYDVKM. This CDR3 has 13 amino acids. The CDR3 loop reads CATEGEGKETQYF. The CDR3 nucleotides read TGTGCTACAGAAGGAGAGGGTAAAGAGACCCAGTACTTC.

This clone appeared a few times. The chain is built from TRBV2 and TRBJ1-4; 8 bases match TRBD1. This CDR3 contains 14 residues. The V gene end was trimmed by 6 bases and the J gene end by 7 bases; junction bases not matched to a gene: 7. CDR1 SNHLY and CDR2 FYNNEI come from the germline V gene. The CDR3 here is CASRDRVGSEKLFF. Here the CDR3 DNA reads TGTGCCAGCAGGGACAGGGTGGGGAGTGAAAAACTGTTTTTT.

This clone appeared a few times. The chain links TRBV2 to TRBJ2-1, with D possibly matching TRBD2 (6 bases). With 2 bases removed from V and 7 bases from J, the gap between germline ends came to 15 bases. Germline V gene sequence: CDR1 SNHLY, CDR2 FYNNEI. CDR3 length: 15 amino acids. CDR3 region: CASSERLAGGNEQFF. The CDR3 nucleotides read TGTGCCAGCAGTGAACGGCTAGCAGGAGGGAATGAGCAGTTCTTC. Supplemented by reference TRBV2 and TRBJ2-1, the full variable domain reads EPEVTQTPSHQVTQMGQEVILRCVPISNHLYFYWYRQILGQKVEFLVSFYNNEISEKSEIFDDQFSVERPDGSNFTLKIRSTKLEDSAMYFCASSERLAGGNEQFFGPGTRLTVL.

The CDR3 region is CASSSDRASYNEQFF. The CDR3 nucleotides read TGTGCCAGCAGCTCCGACAGGGCTTCCTACAATGAGCAGTTCTTC. V and J are TRBV7-2 and TRBJ2-1; 7 bases line up with TRBD1. The ends lost 4 bases at V and 1 base at J; junction bases unmatched: 4. The CDR3 contains 15 residues. Germline V gene data show CDR1 as SGHTA and CDR2 as FQGNSA.

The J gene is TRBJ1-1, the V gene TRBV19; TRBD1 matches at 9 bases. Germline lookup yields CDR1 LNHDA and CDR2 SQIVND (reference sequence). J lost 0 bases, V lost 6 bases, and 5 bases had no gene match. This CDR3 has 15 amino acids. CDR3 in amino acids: CASSPWTGVNTEAFF. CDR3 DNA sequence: TGTGCCAGTAGCCCTTGGACAGGGGTGAACACTGAAGCTTTCTTT.

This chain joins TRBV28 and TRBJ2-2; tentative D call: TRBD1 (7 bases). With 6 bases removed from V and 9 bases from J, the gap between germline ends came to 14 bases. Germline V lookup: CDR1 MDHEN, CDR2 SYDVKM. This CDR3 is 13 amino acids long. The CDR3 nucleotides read TGTGCCAGCAGGCCAGGGGGGCAAAGGGAGCTGTTTTTT. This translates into CASRPGGQRELFF.

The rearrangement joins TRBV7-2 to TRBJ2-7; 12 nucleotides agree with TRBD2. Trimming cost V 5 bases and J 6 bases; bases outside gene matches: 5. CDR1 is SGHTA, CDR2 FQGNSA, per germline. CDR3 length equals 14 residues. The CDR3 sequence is CASSPTSGRPEQYF. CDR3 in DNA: TGTGCCAGCAGCCCAACTAGCGGGAGGCCCGAGCAGTACTTC.

CDR3 sequence: CASSLYRAPTSGAGELFF. DNA for the CDR3: TGTGCCAGCAGCTTGTACAGGGCCCCGACTAGCGGGGCCGGGGAGCTGTTTTTT. The chain couples TRBV7-2 to TRBJ2-2; the match to TRBD2 covers 11 bases. This CDR3 spans 18 amino acids. V gave up 3 bases and J gave up 6 bases; unmatched junction bases: 12. Per germline, CDR1 SGHTA and CDR2 FQGNSA. Full variable domain (remainder filled in from reference TRBV7-2 and TRBJ2-2): GAGVSQSPSNKVTEKGKDVELRCDPISGHTALYWYRQSLGQGLEFLIYFQGNSAPDKSGLPSDRFSAERTGGSVSTLTIQRTQQEDSAVYLCASSLYRAPTSGAGELFFGEGSRLTVL.

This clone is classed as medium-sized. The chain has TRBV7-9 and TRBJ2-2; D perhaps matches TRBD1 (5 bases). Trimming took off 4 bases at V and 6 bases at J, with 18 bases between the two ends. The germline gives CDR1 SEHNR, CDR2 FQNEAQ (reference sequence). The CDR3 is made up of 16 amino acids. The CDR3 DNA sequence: TGTGCCAGCAGCTCGCTAGACTGGGGCGAGGCCGGGGAGCTGTTTTTT. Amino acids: CASSSLDWGEAGELFF. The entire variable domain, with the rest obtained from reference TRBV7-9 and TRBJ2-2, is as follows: DTGVSQNPRHKITKRGQNVTFRCDPISEHNRLYWYRQTLGQGPEFLTYFQNEAQLEKSRLLSDRFSAERPKGSFSTLEIQRTEQGDSAMYLCASSSLDWGEAGELFFGEGSRLTVL.

As DNA, the CDR3 is TGTGCCAGCAGCGAATTTGGACAGGGTCGTCACCGGGAGCTGTTTTTT. This translates into CASSEFGQGRHRELFF. The J gene is TRBJ2-2, the V gene TRBV11-2; 8 positions agree with TRBD1. The V gene's germline CDR1 is SGHAT and CDR2 FQNNGV. This CDR3 contains 16 residues. V lost 5 bases and J lost 9; bases outside the gene matches: 14.

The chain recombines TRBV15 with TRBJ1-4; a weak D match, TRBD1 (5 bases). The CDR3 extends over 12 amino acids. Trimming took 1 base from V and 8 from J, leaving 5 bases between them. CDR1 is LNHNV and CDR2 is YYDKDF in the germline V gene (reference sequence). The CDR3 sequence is CATSRAGEKLFF. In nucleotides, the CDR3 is TGTGCCACCAGCAGAGCAGGGGAAAAACTGTTTTTT.

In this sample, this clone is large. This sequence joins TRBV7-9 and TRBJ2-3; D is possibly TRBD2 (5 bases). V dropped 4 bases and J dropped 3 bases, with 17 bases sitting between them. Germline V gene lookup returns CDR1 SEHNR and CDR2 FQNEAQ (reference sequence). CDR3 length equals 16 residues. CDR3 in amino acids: CASSSSSLGMTDTQYF. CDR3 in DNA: TGTGCCAGCAGCTCGTCATCACTAGGGATGACAGATACGCAGTATTTT.

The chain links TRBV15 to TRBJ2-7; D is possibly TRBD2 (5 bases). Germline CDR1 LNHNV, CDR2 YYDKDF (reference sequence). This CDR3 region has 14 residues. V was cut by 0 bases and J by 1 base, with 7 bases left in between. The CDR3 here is CATSRESGSYEQYF. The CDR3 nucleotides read TGTGCCACCAGCAGAGAGAGCGGTTCCTACGAGCAGTACTTC.

The CDR3 region has the DNA TGTGCCAGCAGTTCGACAGGGAGGTATATTGAAGCTTTCTTT. This translates into CASSSTGRYIEAFF. The chain employs TRBV28 and TRBJ1-1, with 7 bases identical to TRBD1. The J segment lost 7 bases and the V segment lost 4 bases, leaving 9 bases of the junction unmatched. Germline-derived CDR1 and CDR2 are MDHEN and SYDVKM. This CDR3 has 14 residues. Combining the CDR3 with reference TRBV28 and TRBJ1-1 gives the whole variable domain DVKVTQSSRYLVKRTGEKVFLECVQDMDHENMFWYRQDPGLGLRLIYFSYDVKMKEKGDIPEGYSVSREKKERFSLILESASTNQTSMYLCASSSTGRYIEAFFGQGTRLTVV.

CDR3 bases: TGTGCCAGCAGCTTAGGTGGCCCCTACGAGCAGTACTTC. It translates to CASSLGGPYEQYF. The chain has TRBV7-2 and TRBJ2-7; no clear D gene. The CDR3 is 13 amino acids. With 1 base removed from V and 2 bases from J, the gap between germline ends came to 6 bases. Looked up from germline, CDR1 is SGHTA and CDR2 is FQGNSA.

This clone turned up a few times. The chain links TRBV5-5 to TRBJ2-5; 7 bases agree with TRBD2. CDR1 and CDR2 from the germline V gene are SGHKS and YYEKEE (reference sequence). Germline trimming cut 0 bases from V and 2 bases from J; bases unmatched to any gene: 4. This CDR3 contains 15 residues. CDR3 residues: CASSLEGRAQETQYF. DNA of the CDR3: TGTGCCAGCAGCTTGGAAGGGAGGGCGCAAGAGACCCAGTACTTC. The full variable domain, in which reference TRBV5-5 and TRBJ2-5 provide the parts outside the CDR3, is DAGVTQSPTHLIKTRGQQVTLRCSPISGHKSVSWYQQVLGQGPQFIFQYYEKEERGRGNFPDRFSARQFPNYSSELNVNALLLGDSALYLCASSLEGRAQETQYFGPGTRLLVL.